One sample yielded the 16 T cell receptor beta chains listed below, sequenced in a study of cytomegalovirus exposure and HLA in healthy donors. Measured with immunoSEQ multiplex PCR; TCRdb has only the in-frame clones, and not every one. The sample includes about 160,000 clones, about 90% seen only once; the top ten take 10%. The sequencing input was PBMCs. The origin of the receptors is a woman younger than 30 in good health and CMV-seropositive.

The chain recombines TRBV19 with TRBJ1-2; TRBD1 agrees at 8 bases. The CDR3 totals 16 residues. The V segment lost 5 bases and the J segment 0 bases; nucleotides outside the gene matches: 8. The germline gives CDR1 LNHDA, CDR2 SQIVND (reference sequence). CDR3 bases: TGTGCCAGTAGTCCGACAGGGGCCCGAGCTAACTATGGCTACACCTTC. Its translation: CASSPTGARANYGYTF.

This clone was observed a single time. V usage is TRBV6-5 and J usage is TRBJ1-2; 9 nucleotides agree with TRBD1. This CDR3 is 14 amino acids long. Trimming took 6 bases from V and 3 from J; bases not matched to a gene: 5. In germline, CDR1 is MNHEY, CDR2 SVGAGI. The CDR3 loop reads CASRADRGHYGYTF. The CDR3 region has the DNA TGTGCCAGCAGAGCGGACAGGGGACACTATGGCTACACCTTC.

The gene calls are TRBV5-4 and TRBJ2-1; D is ambiguous. Per germline, CDR1 SGHNT and CDR2 YYREEE (reference sequence). The V end lost 1 base, the J end lost 3 bases, and 11 bases lay between the germline ends. The CDR3 is made up of 15 amino acids. This chain's CDR3 is CASSLQVGSYNEQFF. CDR3 DNA: TGTGCCAGCAGCTTGCAGGTAGGCAGCTACAATGAGCAGTTCTTC.

With regard to this clone: This CDR3 is also generated by other DNA sequences in the sample. The rearrangement uses TRBV7-2 and TRBJ1-3; D may be TRBD1 (5 bases). The ends were cut back, 3 bases at V and 0 bases at J, with 6 bases in the middle. The CDR3 is 14 amino acids. Germline CDR1 SGHTA, CDR2 FQGNSA. DNA of the CDR3: TGTGCCAGCAGCTTGGGGGGCTCTGGAAACACCATATATTTT. Translating it yields CASSLGGSGNTIYF.

The chain carries TRBV11-2 and TRBJ1-1; D is perhaps TRBD1 (6 bases). Per germline, CDR1 SGHAT and CDR2 FQNNGV. The CDR3 runs to 16 residues. V dropped 5 bases and J dropped 4 bases, with 20 bases sitting between them. The CDR3 nucleotides are TGTGCCAGCAGCCCGGCTTTGTTTGGGGGCGGCACTGAAGCTTTCTTT. This gives the protein CASSPALFGGGTEAFF.

The chain uses TRBV27 and TRBJ2-1; 10 bases are a match to TRBD2. Germline CDR1 and CDR2: MNHEY and SMNVEV (reference sequence). The CDR3 totals 13 residues. The J segment lost 7 bases and the V segment lost 4 bases, leaving 1 base of the junction unmatched. Written as DNA, the CDR3 is TGTGCCAGCAGTTCACTAGCGGGAAATGAGCAGTTCTTC. This codes for CASSSLAGNEQFF.

This clone was detected only once. In the same sample, other DNA sequences code for this CDR3. This chain uses TRBV18 with TRBJ2-7; weak D call: TRBD1 (5 bases). The CDR3 is 15 residues long. V shed 1 base and J shed 0 bases, with 10 bases lying between them. Germline V gene data show CDR1 as KGHSH and CDR2 as LQKENI. This CDR3 is CASSPLAGSSYEQYF. In DNA, the CDR3 is TGTGCCAGCTCACCACTCGCAGGGTCCTCCTACGAGCAGTACTTC.

The V call is TRBV4-1, the J call TRBJ1-5, with D possibly TRBD1 on 5 matching bases. The CDR3 totals 15 residues. With 0 bases removed from V and 5 bases from J, the gap between germline ends came to 11 bases. CDR1 and CDR2 (germline): MGHRA, YSYEKL. The CDR3: CASSQDMGLHQPQHF. CDR3 DNA: TGCGCCAGCAGCCAAGATATGGGGCTCCATCAGCCCCAGCATTTT.

The chain carries TRBV6-5 and TRBJ2-7; the match to TRBD2 covers 10 bases. Germline CDR1 and CDR2: MNHEY and SVGAGI. This CDR3 region has 15 residues. V lost 0 bases and J lost 7; bases outside the gene matches: 6. As DNA, the CDR3 is TGTGCCAGCAGTTACTCGGCTAGCGGGAGCGGGGAGCAGTACTTC. Protein sequence: CASSYSASGSGEQYF.

The chain employs TRBV4-2 and TRBJ2-3; TRBD2 is a possible D gene (6 bases). The germline V gene has CDR1 LGHNA and CDR2 YNFKEQ. This CDR3 region has 14 residues. Trimming removed 2 bases at V and 6 bases at J, with 12 bases between. This chain's CDR3 is CASSQPGTSDTQYF. CDR3 nucleotide sequence: TGTGCCAGCAGCCAACCAGGGACTTCCGATACGCAGTATTTT.

This clone appeared once. The chain combines TRBV7-6 with TRBJ2-7, with 10 bases fitting TRBD2. Germline trimming cut 4 bases from V and 3 bases from J; bases unmatched to any gene: 9. CDR1 is SGHVS and CDR2 is FNYEAQ in the germline V gene. This CDR3 region has 16 residues. The CDR3 protein is CASSSDSGGLIYEQYF. In DNA form, the CDR3 reads TGTGCCAGCAGCTCGGATAGCGGGGGGTTGATCTACGAGCAGTACTTC.

The chain is built from TRBV19 and TRBJ2-7, with 9 bases identical to TRBD2. This CDR3 has 15 amino acids. V was pared by 4 bases and J by 0 bases, with 4 bases of the junction left unmatched. Per germline, CDR1 LNHDA and CDR2 SQIVND (reference sequence). This CDR3 is CASSTAGGSSYEQYF. The DNA of the CDR3 is TGTGCCAGTAGTACCGCGGGAGGGAGCTCCTACGAGCAGTACTTC. The full variable domain, in which reference TRBV19 and TRBJ2-7 provide the parts outside the CDR3, is DGGITQSPKYLFRKEGQNVTLSCEQNLNHDAMYWYRQDPGQGLRLIYYSQIVNDFQKGDIAEGYSVSREKKESFPLTVTSAQKNPTAFYLCASSTAGGSSYEQYFGPGTRLTVT.

The J gene is TRBJ2-1, the V gene TRBV19, with a weak D call TRBD2 (6 bases). Germline V gene data show CDR1 as LNHDA and CDR2 as SQIVND (reference sequence). Trimming took off 3 bases at V and 3 bases at J, with 9 bases between the two ends. This CDR3 spans 14 amino acids. The CDR3 DNA reads TGTGCCAGTAGTATGGGACTCCGCTACAATGAGCAGTTCTTC. Encoded protein: CASSMGLRYNEQFF.

This clone was observed a single time. V usage is TRBV11-2 and J usage is TRBJ2-3; D may be TRBD2 (5 bases). The germline CDR1 and CDR2 sequences are SGHAT and FQNNGV. Trimming left V 5 bases short and J 14 bases short, with 17 bases between. This CDR3 has 12 amino acids. The CDR3 sequence: CASSTDNRGPYF. CDR3 DNA: TGTGCCAGCAGCACCGACAATCGGGGTCCGTATTTT.

On this clone itself: One end of the junction fails to match germline, which may point to a read error. The same CDR3 also results from other DNA sequences found in this sample. The rearrangement uses TRBV25-1 and TRBJ1-2; D not resolved. The CDR3 totals 11 residues. CDR1 is MGHDK, CDR2 SYGVNS, per germline. The CDR3 spells CACKRGDGYTF. The CDR3 DNA is TGTGCCTGTAAACGGGGAGATGGCTACACCTTT.

This clone was recorded only once. The sample has other DNA sequences that encode this CDR3 too. The chain is built from TRBV6-5 and TRBJ1-5, with D tentatively TRBD1 (6 bases). V was shortened by 0 bases and J by 1 base, with 7 bases between the two germline ends. Germline V gene lookup returns CDR1 MNHEY and CDR2 SVGAGI. The CDR3 sequence is 15 residues long. CDR3 bases: TGTGCCAGCAGTTACTCCGGACAGAGCAATCAGCCCCAGCATTTT. Amino acids: CASSYSGQSNQPQHF.